The rows below give T cell receptor beta chains drawn from one sample of a study of monozygotic twins with inflammatory bowel disease. TCRdb re-called the 5' RACE reads and gives one entry per CDR3 protein, without DNA. With under 130,000 distinct CDR3 sequences in the sample, the ten largest clones hold 1.9%. The sample comprised blood. All receptors come from a human donor with ulcerative colitis or Crohn's disease, or a healthy co-twin of an affected twin (not recorded which). The CDR3 runs from the conserved cysteine through the conserved F or W. Each record gives: clone size, J gene, V gene, CDR3 protein. Only some rows state a clone size, as once, few, many or a class for expanded clones.

. TRBJ2-3 TRBV7-8 CASSLVAGTITDTQYF
. TRBJ2-7 TRBV5-1 CASSLAVGLLLEQYF
. TRBJ2-7 TRBV13 CASSLRDRSSYEQYF
. TRBJ1-1 TRBV11-1 CASSFRGSNTEAFF
. TRBJ2-5 TRBV11-2 CASSMIPGLAGGGETQYF
. TRBJ1-1 TRBV6-2/TRBV6-3 CASRLMHGATEAFF
. TRBJ2-7 TRBV12-3/TRBV12-4 CASSPGQGTYEQYF
. TRBJ1-5 TRBV7-2 CASSLGQGAIQPQHF
. TRBJ2-5 TRBV12-3/TRBV12-4 CASRPTGHQETQYF
. TRBJ2-7 TRBV19 CASSGTGYEQYF
. TRBJ2-2 TRBV4-2 CASSQVRGGSIGELFF
. TRBJ1-1 TRBV12-3/TRBV12-4 CASTFTRGTNTEAFF
. TRBJ1-1 TRBV7-2 CASSLEGPTRGTEAFF
. TRBJ2-4 TRBV12-3/TRBV12-4 CASSSSLTRTGTIQYF
. TRBJ2-7 TRBV18 CASSPWASGSFPYEQYF
. TRBJ2-1 TRBV7-2 CASSPFGGPISYNEQFF
. TRBJ2-5 TRBV12-3/TRBV12-4 CASTREGEEETHYF
. TRBJ2-3 TRBV7-8 CASSPRGGFYADTQYF
. TRBJ2-5 TRBV7-2 CASTQQGSETQYF
medium-sized TRBJ2-7 TRBV7-2 CASSSGGRSYEQYF
. TRBJ1-5 TRBV12-3/TRBV12-4 CASSLRVDQPQHF
. TRBJ2-7 TRBV7-2 CASSTGMEQYF
. TRBJ2-2 TRBV20-1 CSARAQQYPYTNTGELFF
. TRBJ2-3 TRBV5-1 CASSFGGGYGTQYF
. TRBJ2-7 TRBV7-2 CASRLAETSGAYEQYF
. TRBJ2-3 TRBV12-3/TRBV12-4 CASRPTGGANVNTQYF
. TRBJ2-3 TRBV7-2 CASSPQRASGDTQYF
. TRBJ1-5 TRBV12-3/TRBV12-4 CASSLRGLNQPQHF
. TRBJ2-7 TRBV11-1 CASSYRGQSYEQYF
. TRBJ2-7 TRBV5-1 CASSLDRVPYEQYF
. TRBJ2-7 TRBV9 CASSVGQSSYEQYF
. TRBJ1-6 TRBV12-3/TRBV12-4 CASRQNNSPLHF
. TRBJ1-2 TRBV4-3 CASSQDKIAPYGYTF
. TRBJ2-4 TRBV4-2 CASSERPIRQGGSLKLAKNIQYF
. TRBJ2-5 TRBV30 CAWAPISASRQETQYF
. TRBJ2-7 TRBV5-1 CASSPDGLAGGYEQYF
. TRBJ2-1 TRBV10-3 CAISEGALAGASEQFF